The 20 T cell receptor beta chains below come from one sample, sequenced in a study of blood T cell repertoires in COVID-19. TCRdb keeps only in-frame clones here, not all; method: immunoSEQ multiplex PCR. The sample holds roughly 250,000 clones, roughly 80% seen once. Sequenced sample: peripheral blood. The receptors were sampled from a woman of 80 years or more with active or convalescent COVID-19.

There are a few counts of this clone. The chain employs TRBV18 and TRBJ1-1; 7 positions match TRBD1. CDR1 and CDR2 from the germline V gene are KGHSH and LQKENI. The length of the CDR3 is 14 residues. V gave up 6 bases and J gave up 3 bases; unmatched junction bases: 7. DNA of the CDR3: TGTGCCAGCTCGCGCCTTACAGGGGACACTGAAGCTTTCTTT. The encoded protein is CASSRLTGDTEAFF. Looking up the rest from reference TRBV18 and TRBJ1-1 gives the full variable domain: NAGVMQNPRHLVRRRGQEARLRCSPMKGHSHVYWYRQLPEEGLKFMVYLQKENIIDESGMPKERFSAEFPKEGPSILRIQQVVRGDSAAYFCASSRLTGDTEAFFGQGTRLTVV.

This clone was recorded a few times. The chain combines TRBV24-1 with TRBJ2-1; a weak D match, TRBD1 (6 bases). Per the germline V gene, CDR1 is KGHDR and CDR2 is SFDVKD. V lost 4 bases to trimming and J lost 0 bases, with 12 bases between them. The CDR3 spans 16 residues. The CDR3 here is CATSDTTGSSYNEQFF. The CDR3 nucleotides are TGTGCCACCAGTGACACGACAGGTAGCTCCTACAATGAGCAGTTCTTC.

This chain connects TRBV7-8 to TRBJ2-2; 7 bases match TRBD1. CDR1 and CDR2 (germline): SGHVS, FQNEAQ. V shed 5 bases, J shed 6 bases, and the junction held 9 bases outside the gene matches. This CDR3 comprises 15 residues. CDR3 nucleotides: TGTGCCAGCAGCCAGGGGGTAGACTCCGCCGGGGAGCTGTTTTTT. Translated: CASSQGVDSAGELFF.

The gene calls are TRBV5-1 and TRBJ1-4; D is unresolved. The CDR3 runs 14 residues. The germline V gene has CDR1 SGHRS and CDR2 YFSETQ. The germline V and J ends were trimmed by 4 bases and 5 bases, with 12 bases remaining between them. CDR3 DNA: TGCGCCAGCAGCCTGGGTTCTATGAATGAAAAACTGTTTTTT. Translated, it gives CASSLGSMNEKLFF.

The V and J genes are TRBV7-6 and TRBJ2-5, with a tentative D call TRBD1 (5 bases). Deletions cut 4 bases from V and 4 bases from J, with 10 bases between. CDR3 length: 13 amino acids. Germline CDR1 SGHVS, CDR2 FNYEAQ. As DNA, the CDR3 is TGTGCCAGCAGCTCAGGGATGCGAGAGACCCAGTACTTC. This encodes CASSSGMRETQYF.

This clone was counted a few times. The chain carries TRBV2 and TRBJ1-1; weak D call: TRBD1 (5 bases). Germline V CDR1 and CDR2: SNHLY, FYNNEI. CDR3 length: 12 amino acids. Trimming pared 1 base from V and 7 bases from J, leaving 7 bases between. The CDR3 DNA sequence: TGTGCCAGCAGTGAAGGGGGCGGTGAAGCTTTCTTT. Its translation: CASSEGGGEAFF.

J is TRBJ2-1 and V is TRBV18, with 10 bases lining up with TRBD2. Germline CDR1 and CDR2: KGHSH and LQKENI. V lost 3 bases, J lost 8 bases, and 7 bases stayed unmatched. This CDR3 spans 15 amino acids. The CDR3 loop reads CASSPTSGVVYEQFF. The DNA of the CDR3 is TGTGCCAGCTCACCCACTAGCGGGGTGGTATATGAGCAGTTCTTC.

This chain joins TRBV5-4 and TRBJ1-1; D uncertain. The CDR3 contains 13 residues. Trimming took off 3 bases at V and 1 base at J, with 7 bases between the two ends. The germline CDR1 and CDR2 sequences are SGHNT and YYREEE (reference sequence). The CDR3 loop is CASSSQRNTEAFF. The CDR3 DNA follows: TGTGCCAGCAGCTCCCAGCGGAACACTGAAGCTTTCTTT.

The chain recombines TRBV11-3 with TRBJ2-5; D is possibly TRBD1 (6 bases). This CDR3 has 13 amino acids. Trimming removed 4 bases from V and 3 bases from J, with 9 bases in between. Germline V lookup: CDR1 SGHNT, CDR2 YENEEA. CDR3 nucleotide sequence: TGTGCCAGCAGCTCCAGGACAGAAGAGACCCAGTACTTC. Translating it yields CASSSRTEETQYF.

The chain has TRBV6-5 and TRBJ1-2; no firm D call. V was pared by 6 bases and J by 8 bases, with 16 bases between. Germline V gene lookup returns CDR1 MNHEY and CDR2 SVGAGI. The CDR3 is 13 residues long. The CDR3 loop is CASRIHEREGYTF. CDR3 coding DNA: TGTGCCAGCAGGATACACGAGAGGGAAGGCTACACCTTC.

J is TRBJ1-1 and V is TRBV5-1; weak D call: TRBD1 (5 bases). From germline, CDR1 is SGHRS and CDR2 YFSETQ. The CDR3 consists of 15 residues. Trimming pared 4 bases from V and 3 bases from J, leaving 16 bases between. The CDR3 reads CASSLNGGTYTEAFF. CDR3 nucleotides: TGCGCCAGCAGCCTTAACGGGGGTACGTACACTGAAGCTTTCTTT.

This clone was seen only once. The gene calls are TRBV6-5 and TRBJ1-2; D is unresolved. Trimming removed 7 bases from V and 0 bases from J, with 12 bases in between. The CDR3 extends over 14 amino acids. Germline V gene data show CDR1 as MNHEY and CDR2 as SVGAGI. For the CDR3, the DNA is TGTGCCAGCACCTACGGGGTCTCTAACTATGGCTACACCTTC. This sequence encodes CASTYGVSNYGYTF.

V and J are TRBV19 and TRBJ2-1, with 9 bases lining up with TRBD2. Trimming cost V 1 base and J 7 bases; bases outside gene matches: 8. This CDR3 has 16 amino acids. Germline V lookup: CDR1 LNHDA, CDR2 SQIVND (reference sequence). The CDR3 protein is CASSIVSAGGINEQFF. The DNA for the CDR3 is TGTGCCAGTAGTATAGTATCGGCGGGAGGGATAAATGAGCAGTTCTTC.

The rearrangement uses TRBV28 and TRBJ2-1; the D gene is possibly TRBD1 (6 bases). The CDR3 length is 14 residues. Germline CDR1 and CDR2: MDHEN and SYDVKM. V gave up 5 bases and J gave up 7 bases, with 15 bases separating them. CDR3 DNA: TGTGCCAGCAGTACACCGGGACACAAGAATGAGCAGTTCTTC. This sequence encodes CASSTPGHKNEQFF.

The chain's CDR3 is CAFTGTGGFLGQPQHF. CDR3 sequence (DNA): TGTGCCTTTACCGGGACAGGGGGCTTTTTGGGTCAGCCCCAGCATTTT. The rearrangement uses TRBV30 and TRBJ1-5; 12 bases fit TRBD1. Germline-derived CDR1 and CDR2 are GTSNPN and SVGIG (reference sequence). This CDR3 spans 16 amino acids. Trimming cost V 7 bases and J 6 bases; bases outside gene matches: 13.

This chain uses TRBV12-3 or TRBV12-4 with TRBJ1-1; D remains unclear. The CDR3 is 13 amino acids. Deletions cut 5 bases from V and 7 bases from J, with 14 bases between. The DNA of the CDR3 is TGTGCCAGCAGTGAGACTGGGTTTGTTGAAGCTTTCTTT. It specifies CASSETGFVEAFF.

The chain recombines TRBV7-2 with TRBJ1-5, with TRBD1 as a possible D gene (5 bases). Trimming shortened V by 3 bases and J by 6 bases, and 15 bases separated the two germline ends. In germline, CDR1 is SGHTA, CDR2 FQGNSA. This CDR3 region has 15 residues. In DNA, the CDR3 is TGTGCCAGCAGCTTCAGCGGGGGTGTCAGTCAGCCCCAGCATTTT. This translates into CASSFSGGVSQPQHF.

The chain has TRBV5-1 and TRBJ1-5; 10 nucleotides line up with TRBD1. This CDR3 comprises 14 residues. J gave up 7 bases and V 0 bases, and 1 base lay outside the gene matches. Germline-derived CDR1 and CDR2 are SGHRS and YFSETQ. Written as DNA, the CDR3 is TGCGCCAGCAGCTTGGGGACAGGGGGACAGCCCCAGCATTTT. It encodes CASSLGTGGQPQHF.

This clone was seen only a few times. The CDR3 sequence is CASRWSENTGELFF. In DNA, the CDR3 is TGTGCCAGCCGATGGAGTGAAAACACCGGGGAGCTGTTTTTT. V is TRBV2 and J is TRBJ2-2, with D unresolved. CDR3 length equals 14 residues. V was cut by 8 bases and J by 2 bases, with 12 bases left in between. Germline-derived CDR1 and CDR2 are SNHLY and FYNNEI.

This clone was seen a handful of times. V gene TRBV3-1 (or the pseudogene TRBV3-2) combines with J gene TRBJ2-7; 8 positions agree with TRBD1. The CDR3 loop spans 13 amino acids. Germline CDR1 and CDR2: LGHDT and YNNKEL (reference sequence). The junction had 4 bases not matched to a gene; V was cut back by 3 bases and J by 6 bases. The CDR3 DNA sequence: TGTGCCAGCAGCCAGATGACAGGGGCCGAGCAGTACTTC. This sequence encodes CASSQMTGAEQYF.